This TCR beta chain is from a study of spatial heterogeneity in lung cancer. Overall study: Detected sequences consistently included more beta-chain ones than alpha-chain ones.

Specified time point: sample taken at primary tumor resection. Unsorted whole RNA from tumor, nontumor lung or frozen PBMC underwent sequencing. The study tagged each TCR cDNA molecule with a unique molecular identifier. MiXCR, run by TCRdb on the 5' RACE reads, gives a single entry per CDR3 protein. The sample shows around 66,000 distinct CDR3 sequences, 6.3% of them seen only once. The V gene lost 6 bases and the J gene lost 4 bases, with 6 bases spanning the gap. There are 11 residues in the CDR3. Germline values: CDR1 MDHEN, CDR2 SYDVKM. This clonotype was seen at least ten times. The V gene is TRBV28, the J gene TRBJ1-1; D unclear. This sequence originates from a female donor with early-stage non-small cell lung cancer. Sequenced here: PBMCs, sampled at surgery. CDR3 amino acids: CASSSITEAFF. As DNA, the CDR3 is TGTGCCAGCAGCTCGATCACTGAAGCTTTCTTT.